The 16 T cell receptor beta chains reported below all come from one sample, sequenced in a study of human thymus T cells. TCRdb keeps only in-frame clones here, not all; method: immunoSEQ multiplex PCR. The repertoire holds tens of thousands of clones, with nearly 95% as singletons. Material for sequencing was blood. Every receptor here comes from a boy less than two years old with a congenital heart defect but otherwise immunologically healthy.

The chain has TRBV4-1 and TRBJ2-1, with 9 nucleotides matching TRBD1. Germline loops: CDR1 MGHRA, CDR2 YSYEKL. The CDR3 is made up of 17 amino acids. Trimming took 2 bases from V and 5 from J; bases not matched to a gene: 10. DNA of the CDR3: TGCGCCAGCAGCCAATTCAACAGGGGGCCAAGTAACAATGAGCAGTTCTTC. This encodes CASSQFNRGPSNNEQFF.

The V call is TRBV15, the J call TRBJ1-4; D may be TRBD1 (6 bases). Trimming took off 1 base at V and 4 bases at J, with 16 bases between the two ends. This CDR3 is built from 17 residues. Germline CDR1 LNHNV, CDR2 YYDKDF (reference sequence). CDR3: CATSRVPSGANNEKLFF. CDR3 in DNA: TGTGCCACCAGCAGAGTGCCCTCAGGGGCTAATAATGAAAAACTGTTTTTT.

This chain uses TRBV2 with TRBJ2-7; 8 nucleotides line up with TRBD2. The V and J ends lost 5 bases and 5 bases, in that order; junction bases with no gene match: 2. CDR3 length: 12 residues. Germline lookup yields CDR1 SNHLY and CDR2 FYNNEI. The CDR3 loop is CASSRTSHEQYF. DNA for the CDR3: TGTGCCAGCAGTAGGACTAGCCACGAGCAGTACTTC.

The chain uses TRBV27 and TRBJ2-1, with D tentatively TRBD1 or TRBD2 (5 bases each). The ends were cut back, 3 bases at V and 6 bases at J, with 15 bases in the middle. Germline CDR1 reads MNHEY; CDR2 reads SMNVEV (reference sequence). The CDR3 runs to 15 residues. The CDR3 region has the DNA TGTGCCAGCAGTTTCGGGACCCGCGAGTCCAATGAGCAGTTCTTC. It encodes CASSFGTRESNEQFF.

The V gene is TRBV21-1, the J gene TRBJ2-3; the DNA was not used to check the table's D call, TRBD2. TRBV21-1 is a pseudogene segment. The CDR3 has 14 amino acids. CDR3 DNA sequence: TGTGCCAGCAGCAAAAAAACTAGCACAGATACGCAGTATTTT. The encoded protein is CASSKKTSTDTQYF.

This chain uses TRBV5-1 with TRBJ2-1, with 15 bases that match TRBD2. Germline V CDR1 and CDR2: SGHRS, YFSETQ. The length of the CDR3 is 15 residues. V lost 4 bases, J lost 7 bases, and 3 bases stayed unmatched. The DNA for the CDR3 is TGCGCCAGCAGCGGCGGGACTAGCGGGGGGAATGAGCAGTTCTTC. The encoded protein is CASSGGTSGGNEQFF. Drawing the rest from reference TRBV5-1 and TRBJ2-1, the complete variable domain is KAGVTQTPRYLIKTRGQQVTLSCSPISGHRSVSWYQQTPGQGLQFLFEYFSETQRNKGNFPGRFSGRQFSNSRSEMNVSTLELGDSALYLCASSGGTSGGNEQFFGPGTRLTVL.

The chain joins TRBV28 to TRBJ2-5; D gene ambiguous. From germline, CDR1 is MDHEN and CDR2 SYDVKM. This CDR3 region has 15 residues. Trimming pared 1 base from V and 2 bases from J, leaving 11 bases between. The CDR3 coding sequence is TGTGCCAGCAGTTTATACACGGCCCGGCAAGAGACCCAGTACTTC. It yields the protein CASSLYTARQETQYF.

The genes are TRBV27 and TRBJ2-6; D is unresolved. Germline CDR1 and CDR2: MNHEY and SMNVEV (reference sequence). The V end was cut by 2 bases, the J end by 0 bases, with 5 bases between. The CDR3 is 15 amino acids. CDR3 residues: CASSLISSGANVLTF. CDR3 nucleotides: TGTGCCAGCAGTTTAATCAGCTCTGGGGCCAACGTCCTGACTTTC.

The rearrangement links TRBV19 to TRBJ1-2; D uncertain. The germline CDR1 and CDR2 sequences are LNHDA and SQIVND (reference sequence). Trimming shortened V by 3 bases and J by 7 bases, and 12 bases separated the two germline ends. CDR3 length equals 13 residues. The CDR3 region has the DNA TGTGCCAGTAGTATCACCGGGGAGGCTGGCTACACCTTC. Translated, it gives CASSITGEAGYTF.

The chain uses TRBV6-5 and TRBJ1-5, with D tentatively TRBD1 (6 bases). The CDR3 length is 13 residues. CDR1 and CDR2 from the germline V gene are MNHEY and SVGAGI. V dropped 5 bases and J dropped 3 bases, with 8 bases sitting between them. CDR3 sequence reads: CASSRQANQPQHF. In nucleotides, the CDR3 is TGTGCCAGCAGTCGACAGGCCAATCAGCCCCAGCATTTT.

The genes are TRBV7-2 and TRBJ1-3, with no clear D. The CDR3 has 14 residues. Germline V lookup: CDR1 SGHTA, CDR2 FQGNSA. Deletions cut 5 bases from V and 7 bases from J, with 15 bases between. CDR3 sequence reads: CASSQDGYGNTIYF. The CDR3 DNA follows: TGTGCCAGCAGCCAGGATGGATATGGGAACACCATATATTTT.

The rearrangement joins TRBV2 to TRBJ1-2, with TRBD1 matching 7 bases. V lost 4 bases and J lost 7; bases outside the gene matches: 0. Germline CDR1 is SNHLY and CDR2 is FYNNEI. The CDR3 totals 11 residues. CDR3 coding DNA: TGTGCCAGCAGTGGACAGGGTGGCTACACCTTC. This translates into CASSGQGGYTF.

The chain employs TRBV7-8 and TRBJ2-7, with D hard to call. V was trimmed by 5 bases and J by 2 bases, leaving 10 bases between them. Germline lookup yields CDR1 SGHVS and CDR2 FQNEAQ. The CDR3 totals 13 residues. The CDR3 DNA follows: TGTGCCAGCAGCCTAGGGAAGGCCTACGAGCAGTACTTC. It is translated as CASSLGKAYEQYF.

V gene TRBV27 combines with J gene TRBJ1-1, with D possibly being TRBD1 (5 bases). Trimming took off 4 bases at V and 3 bases at J, with 15 bases between the two ends. The CDR3 runs 15 residues. Per the germline V gene, CDR1 is MNHEY and CDR2 is SMNVEV (reference sequence). DNA of the CDR3: TGTGCCAGCAGTTCGAGGGGCAGTGGGGACACTGAAGCTTTCTTT. It encodes CASSSRGSGDTEAFF.

The chain has TRBV5-6 and TRBJ1-2; D remains unclear. V dropped 2 bases and J dropped 8 bases, with 13 bases sitting between them. CDR3 size: 13 residues. The germline gives CDR1 SGHDT, CDR2 YYEEEE. The CDR3 DNA reads TGTGCCAGCAGCTTAGTAGGGTCTGGAGGCTACACCTTC. It codes for CASSLVGSGGYTF.

This chain links TRBV5-4 with TRBJ1-1; a possible D gene is TRBD1 (6 bases). The CDR3 runs 15 residues. Trimming stripped 2 bases from V and 1 base from J, with 12 bases between. Germline values: CDR1 SGHNT, CDR2 YYREEE (reference sequence). This chain's CDR3 is CASSFGGGGNTEAFF. The CDR3 nucleotides read TGTGCCAGCAGCTTTGGGGGCGGGGGGAACACTGAAGCTTTCTTT.